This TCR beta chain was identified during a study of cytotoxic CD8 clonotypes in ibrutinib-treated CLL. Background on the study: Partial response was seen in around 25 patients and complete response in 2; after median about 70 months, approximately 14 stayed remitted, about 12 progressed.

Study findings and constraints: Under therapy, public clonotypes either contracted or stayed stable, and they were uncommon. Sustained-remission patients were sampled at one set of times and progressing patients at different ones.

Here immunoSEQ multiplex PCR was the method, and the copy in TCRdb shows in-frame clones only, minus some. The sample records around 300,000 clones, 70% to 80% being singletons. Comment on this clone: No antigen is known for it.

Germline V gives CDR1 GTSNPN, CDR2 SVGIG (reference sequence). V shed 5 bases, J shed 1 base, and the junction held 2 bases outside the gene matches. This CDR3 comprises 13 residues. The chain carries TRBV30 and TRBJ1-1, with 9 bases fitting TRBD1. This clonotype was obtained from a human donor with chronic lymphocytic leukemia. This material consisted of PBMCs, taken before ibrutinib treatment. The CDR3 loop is CAWGTGRNTEAFF. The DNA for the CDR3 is TGTGCCTGGGGGACAGGGAGGAACACTGAAGCTTTCTTT.